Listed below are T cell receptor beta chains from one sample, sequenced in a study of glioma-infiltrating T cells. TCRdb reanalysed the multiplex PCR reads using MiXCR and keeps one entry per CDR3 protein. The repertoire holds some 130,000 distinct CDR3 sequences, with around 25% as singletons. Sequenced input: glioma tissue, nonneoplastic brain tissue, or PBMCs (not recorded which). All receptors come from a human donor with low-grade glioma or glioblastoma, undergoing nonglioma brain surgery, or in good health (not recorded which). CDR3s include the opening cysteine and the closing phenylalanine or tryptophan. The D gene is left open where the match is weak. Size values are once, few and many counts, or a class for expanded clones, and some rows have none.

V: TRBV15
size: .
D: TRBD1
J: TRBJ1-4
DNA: TGTGCCACCACCGGGACAGGGCGTGAAAAACTGTTTTTT
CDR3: CATTGTGREKLFF

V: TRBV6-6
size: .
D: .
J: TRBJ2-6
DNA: TGTGCCAGCAGTTACCTTGGGATTACTGGGGCCAACGTCCTGACTTTC
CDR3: CASSYLGITGANVLTF

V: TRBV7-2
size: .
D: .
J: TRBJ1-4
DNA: TGTGCCAGCAGCCGCGGATTGCCTGCAACTAATGAAAAACTGTTTTTT
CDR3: CASSRGLPATNEKLFF

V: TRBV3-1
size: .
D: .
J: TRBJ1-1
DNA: TGTGCCAGCAGCCTGGGACCTGTGGCTGAAGCTTTCTTT
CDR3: CASSLGPVAEAFF

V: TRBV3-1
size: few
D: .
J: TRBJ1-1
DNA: TGTGCCAGCAGCCACCGAAACACTGAAGCTTCCTTT
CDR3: CASSHRNTEASF

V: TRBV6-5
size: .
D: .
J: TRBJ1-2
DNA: TGTGCCAGCAGTTCCGGGTCCTCGTTGGGCCACACCTTC
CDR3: CASSSGSSLGHTF

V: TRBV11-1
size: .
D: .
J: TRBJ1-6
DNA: TGTGCCAGCAGCCCGACCTACCTCCCCCTCCACTTT
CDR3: CASSPTYLPLHF

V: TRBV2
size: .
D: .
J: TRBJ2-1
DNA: TGTGCCAGCCGGGGGTCCCAAGAGACCCAGTTCTTC
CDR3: CASRGSQETQFF

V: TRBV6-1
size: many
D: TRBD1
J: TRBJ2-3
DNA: TGTGCCAGCAGCGCACAGGGGGCGCTGACAGATACGCAGTATTTT
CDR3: CASSAQGALTDTQYF

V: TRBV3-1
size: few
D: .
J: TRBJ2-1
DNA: TGTGCCAGCAGCCAAGGAGTAATCTACAATGAGCAGTTCTTC
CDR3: CASSQGVIYNEQFF

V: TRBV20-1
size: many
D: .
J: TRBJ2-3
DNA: TGCAGTGCTCCCCCGGCCCAACTTCACACAGATACGCAGTATTTT
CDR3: CSAPPAQLHTDTQYF